The 32 T cell receptor beta chains below were found in one sample sequenced in a study of cytomegalovirus exposure and HLA in healthy donors (dated by TCRdb to the late 2010s). Receptors were amplified or captured by the immunoSEQ multiplex PCR assay. For the multiplex PCR, a mixture combining 60 forward primers for TCR Vbeta segments and 13 reverse primers for TCR Jbeta segments was used. TCRdb retrieved this table from immuneACCESS and kept in-frame rearrangements only. Not all clones are present; in checked studies, unresolved V genes account for under half, and no reason is known for the remainder. The sample table shows 43,000 or so clones, and 50% to 75% are seen once. In total, the top ten clones hold 8% to 9.5% of the sample. Sequencing was done on a sample of PBMCs. The source of these receptors is a human donor in good health.

This chain connects TRBV5-1 to TRBJ2-7; D gene unclear. With 5 bases removed from V and 2 bases from J, the gap between germline ends came to 8 bases. The CDR3 has 12 amino acids. CDR1 is SGHRS and CDR2 is YFSETQ in the germline V gene. As DNA, the CDR3 is TGCGCCAGCAGTGCCAGTCCCTACGAGCAGTACTTC. It translates to CASSASPYEQYF.

The genes are TRBV10-3 and TRBJ2-7; the D gene is possibly TRBD2 (7 bases). The CDR3 has 15 residues. Per germline, CDR1 ENHRY and CDR2 SYGVKD. The V and J ends lost 0 bases and 2 bases respectively, with 11 bases between them. This CDR3 reads CAISESWGGPYEQYF. CDR3 coding DNA: TGTGCCATCAGTGAGTCTTGGGGGGGCCCCTACGAGCAGTACTTC.

This clone was seen more than once but under ten times. The gene calls are TRBV30 and TRBJ2-1; 7 positions match TRBD2. This CDR3 has 16 amino acids. Germline CDR1 reads GTSNPN; CDR2 reads SVGIG (reference sequence). Trimming at V came to 3 bases and at J to 0 bases, leaving 8 bases not matched to a gene. The CDR3 nucleotides read TGTGCCTGGAGAGGGCTAGCGGTCCACTCCTACAATGAGCAGTTCTTC. Residues: CAWRGLAVHSYNEQFF.

The J gene is TRBJ1-5, the V gene TRBV6-6; D possibly corresponds to TRBD1 (5 bases). The V end lost 0 bases, the J end lost 3 bases, and 12 bases lay between the germline ends. In germline, CDR1 is MNHNY, CDR2 SVGAGI (reference sequence). CDR3 size: 16 residues. Here the CDR3 DNA reads TGTGCCAGCAGTTACTCGTTAGCAGGGTACAATCAGCCCCAGCATTTT. It specifies CASSYSLAGYNQPQHF.

The gene calls are TRBV30 and TRBJ1-5; a possible D gene is TRBD1 (5 bases). Germline loops: CDR1 GTSNPN, CDR2 SVGIG (reference sequence). The CDR3 consists of 13 residues. The V gene lost 0 bases and the J gene lost 5 bases, with 8 bases spanning the gap. The CDR3 protein is CAWSVRRDQPQHF. The CDR3 nucleotides are TGTGCCTGGAGTGTACGCAGGGATCAGCCCCAGCATTTT.

This chain uses TRBV5-4 with TRBJ1-2; TRBD1 matches 8 bases. Losses at the gene ends were 7 bases for V and 0 bases for J; bases not matched to a gene: 14. The germline V gene encodes CDR1 SGHNT and CDR2 YYREEE (reference sequence). The CDR3 sequence is 17 residues long. CDR3 coding DNA: TGTGCCAGCCAAGCTCGGGCAGGGGGCTTAGCTAACTATGGCTACACCTTC. The encoded protein is CASQARAGGLANYGYTF.

The sample holds a few counts of this clone. The chain is built from TRBV7-9 and TRBJ2-7, with D possibly matching TRBD2 (6 bases). Per germline, CDR1 SEHNR and CDR2 FQNEAQ (reference sequence). The CDR3 contains 14 residues. Deletions cut 4 bases from V and 4 bases from J, with 14 bases between. CDR3 DNA: TGTGCCAGCAGCTGGGAGACTAGAACATACGAGCAGTACTTC. Residues: CASSWETRTYEQYF.

The CDR3 loop is CASRRGQGVYEQYF. CDR3 sequence (DNA): TGTGCCAGCAGACGGGGACAGGGGGTCTACGAGCAGTACTTC. The genes are TRBV6-5 and TRBJ2-7; 11 positions match TRBD1. The germline V gene encodes CDR1 MNHEY and CDR2 SVGAGI. The CDR3 runs 14 residues. V was pared by 6 bases and J by 3 bases, with 4 bases of the junction left unmatched.

Only one count was recorded for this clone. The rearrangement links TRBV7-2 to TRBJ2-1; 11 positions match TRBD2. Germline V CDR1 and CDR2: SGHTA, FQGNSA. The CDR3 extends over 15 amino acids. J was trimmed by 9 bases and V by 2 bases; bases with no gene match: 6. The chain's CDR3 is CASSLLLAGASEQFF. CDR3 in DNA: TGTGCCAGCAGCTTACTACTAGCGGGGGCTAGTGAGCAGTTCTTC.

This clone was counted between two and nine times. This chain links TRBV7-9 with TRBJ2-3; 9 bases are a match to TRBD1. V gave up 5 bases and J gave up 4 bases; unmatched junction bases: 10. In germline, CDR1 is SEHNR, CDR2 FQNEAQ (reference sequence). The CDR3 spans 16 residues. CDR3 sequence reads: CASSTPTGGVPDTQYF. CDR3 in DNA: TGTGCCAGCAGCACGCCGACAGGGGGGGTTCCAGATACGCAGTATTTT.

The chain uses TRBV7-8 and TRBJ2-5; 14 bases line up with TRBD2. Trimming at V came to 3 bases and at J to 5 bases, leaving 5 bases not matched to a gene. The CDR3 is 16 amino acids. Looked up from germline, CDR1 is SGHVS and CDR2 is FQNEAQ. CDR3 loop: CASSFGLAGGWETQYF. In DNA, the CDR3 is TGTGCCAGCAGCTTTGGACTAGCGGGGGGATGGGAGACCCAGTACTTC.

This clone occurred once. The CDR3 nucleotides read TGCGCCAGCAGCCCCGGGACAGGCCAAGAGACCCAGTACTTC. It is translated as CASSPGTGQETQYF. This sequence joins TRBV5-1 and TRBJ2-5; the match to TRBD1 covers 8 bases. V shed 4 bases, J shed 1 base, and the junction held 3 bases outside the gene matches. From germline, CDR1 is SGHRS and CDR2 YFSETQ. The CDR3 runs 14 residues.

This clone was seen a few times. J is TRBJ2-7 and V is TRBV29-1; a possible D gene is TRBD1 (6 bases). The CDR3 is 13 residues long. Germline assignment: CDR1 SQVTM and CDR2 ANQGSEA. Deletions cut 5 bases from V and 1 base from J, with 12 bases between. The CDR3 DNA is TGCAGCGTTATCTCAGGGGCTTCCTACGAGCAGTACTTC. Residues: CSVISGASYEQYF.

The V and J genes are TRBV15 and TRBJ2-2, with D unclear. This CDR3 has 13 amino acids. Trimming removed 2 bases at V and 5 bases at J, with 6 bases between. Germline V gene sequence: CDR1 LNHNV, CDR2 YYDKDF (reference sequence). The CDR3 nucleotides are TGTGCCACCAGCAGACCCGGGACCGGGGAGCTGTTTTTT. This gives the protein CATSRPGTGELFF.

This chain joins TRBV5-1 and TRBJ2-7; tentatively, D is TRBD2 (6 bases). The CDR3 runs 14 residues. Per the germline V gene, CDR1 is SGHRS and CDR2 is YFSETQ. V was trimmed by 1 base and J by 2 bases, leaving 10 bases between them. CDR3 DNA sequence: TGCGCCAGCAGCTTGTTGGGCGGGACCTACGAGCAGTACTTC. As protein: CASSLLGGTYEQYF.

As for this clone: At the DNA level, this CDR3 is encoded by other sequences in the same sample as well. The chain recombines TRBV4-3 with TRBJ2-3; a weak D match, TRBD2 (6 bases). Germline loops: CDR1 LGHNA, CDR2 YSLEER. The CDR3 length is 16 residues. V dropped 1 base and J dropped 6 bases, with 17 bases sitting between them. The CDR3 DNA follows: TGCGCCAGCAGCCAAGGTTTAAACCAAGGAGGGGATACGCAGTATTTT. This translates into CASSQGLNQGGDTQYF.

In DNA, the CDR3 is TGTGCCAGCAGCTTCGGGGGGACGGGCTACACCTTC. It is translated as CASSFGGTGYTF. The V call is TRBV5-6, the J call TRBJ1-2; D possibly corresponds to TRBD1 (5 bases). Germline V gene data show CDR1 as SGHDT and CDR2 as YYEEEE. This CDR3 is 12 amino acids long. The V gene lost 2 bases and the J gene lost 8 bases, with 10 bases spanning the gap.

This clone was seen just once. The chain uses TRBV2 and TRBJ2-7; TRBD2 aligns across 13 bases. Germline CDR1 reads SNHLY; CDR2 reads FYNNEI. CDR3 length equals 15 residues. The junction had 3 bases not matched to a gene; V was cut back by 3 bases and J by 4 bases. The CDR3 DNA reads TGTGCCAGCAGTGATCGGACTAGCGGGGGTTACGAGCAGTACTTC. Encoded protein: CASSDRTSGGYEQYF.

There are a few counts of this clone. J is TRBJ2-7 and V is TRBV5-6, with TRBD1 matching over 8 bases. The germline gives CDR1 SGHDT, CDR2 YYEEEE. The trim removed 1 base at V and 4 bases at J, leaving 4 bases unmatched. The CDR3 is 14 amino acids. The CDR3 here is CASSLIQGAYEQYF. CDR3 nucleotides: TGTGCCAGCAGCTTGATTCAGGGGGCTTACGAGCAGTACTTC.

A few counts support this clone. The chain recombines TRBV5-1 with TRBJ2-1; a weak D match, TRBD2 (5 bases). The germline V gene encodes CDR1 SGHRS and CDR2 YFSETQ. CDR3 size: 14 residues. The V end was cut by 1 base, the J end by 4 bases, with 9 bases between. CDR3 nucleotides: TGCGCCAGCAGCTTGTCGCTAGCATACAATGAGCAGTTCTTC. Translating gives CASSLSLAYNEQFF.

This chain joins TRBV6-5 and TRBJ1-3, with TRBD1 matching 10 bases. Germline CDR1 MNHEY, CDR2 SVGAGI. The CDR3 loop spans 15 amino acids. V trimming: 2 bases; J trimming: 8 bases; junction bases outside the gene matches: 6. The CDR3 sequence is CASSYGTGAMDTIYF. Here the CDR3 DNA reads TGTGCCAGCAGTTACGGGACAGGGGCGATGGACACCATATATTTT.

The rearrangement joins TRBV25-1 to TRBJ2-1; D may be TRBD2 (7 bases). Between the trimmed V and J ends, which lost 4 bases and 3 bases, there was a span of 16 bases. The CDR3 length is 16 residues. Per the germline V gene, CDR1 is MGHDK and CDR2 is SYGVNS. CDR3 amino acids: CASSGQGGDYYNEQFF. CDR3 nucleotides: TGTGCCAGCAGTGGTCAAGGGGGGGACTACTACAATGAGCAGTTCTTC. Combining the CDR3 with reference TRBV25-1 and TRBJ2-1 gives the whole variable domain EADIYQTPRYLVIGTGKKITLECSQTMGHDKMYWYQQDPGMELHLIHYSYGVNSTEKGDLSSESTVSRIRTEHFPLTLESARPSHTSQYLCASSGQGGDYYNEQFFGPGTRLTVL.

The chain recombines TRBV18 with TRBJ2-5; possible D gene TRBD1, 5 bases. The V gene lost 0 bases and the J gene lost 6 bases, with 17 bases spanning the gap. The CDR3 contains 16 residues. Germline lookup yields CDR1 KGHSH and CDR2 LQKENI. CDR3 amino acids: CASSPPGRAGIQTQYF. The CDR3 coding sequence is TGTGCCAGCTCACCACCGGGAAGGGCAGGGATACAGACCCAGTACTTC. The full variable domain, with the rest looked up from reference TRBV18 and TRBJ2-5, is NAGVMQNPRHLVRRRGQEARLRCSPMKGHSHVYWYRQLPEEGLKFMVYLQKENIIDESGMPKERFSAEFPKEGPSILRIQQVVRGDSAAYFCASSPPGRAGIQTQYFGPGTRLLVL.

This clone has just a few counts. The V call is TRBV27, the J call TRBJ1-2, with D possibly TRBD1 on 6 matching bases. Trimming removed 3 bases at V and 4 bases at J, with 12 bases between. Germline V lookup: CDR1 MNHEY, CDR2 SMNVEV (reference sequence). This CDR3 has 14 amino acids. The CDR3 DNA follows: TGTGCCAGCAGTTTTCACAGGGAAATCTATGGCTACACCTTC. Its protein is CASSFHREIYGYTF.

The V and J genes are TRBV29-1 and TRBJ2-5; D unresolved. Germline V gene lookup returns CDR1 SQVTM and CDR2 ANQGSEA. V lost 4 bases, J lost 7 bases, and 16 bases lay in between. The CDR3 covers 13 residues. CDR3 DNA: TGCAGCGTTGTCACACCACCCCCTGGGACCCAGTACTTC. Its translation is CSVVTPPPGTQYF.

The V gene is TRBV9, the J gene TRBJ2-3; D call uncertain. CDR1 SGDLS and CDR2 YYNGEE come from the germline V gene. The CDR3 is 14 amino acids. V lost 0 bases, J lost 4 bases, and 9 bases lay in between. The CDR3, as DNA: TGTGCCAGCAGCGTAGCTTCAGGTTCAGATACGCAGTATTTT. It yields the protein CASSVASGSDTQYF.

The sample holds a few counts of this clone. The chain recombines TRBV7-2 with TRBJ1-6; D is undetermined. The CDR3 has 12 amino acids. Between the trimmed V and J ends, which lost 5 bases and 10 bases, there was a span of 9 bases. Germline lookup yields CDR1 SGHTA and CDR2 FQGNSA. The CDR3 here is CASSRALSPLHF. The CDR3 DNA sequence: TGTGCCAGCAGCCGAGCACTATCACCCCTCCACTTT.

The genes are TRBV9 and TRBJ2-7; no clear D. Germline CDR1 is SGDLS and CDR2 is YYNGEE. The germline V and J ends were trimmed by 4 bases and 3 bases, with 11 bases remaining between them. This CDR3 is built from 13 residues. The CDR3 here is CASSPQPSYEQYF. The CDR3 DNA reads as TGTGCCAGCAGCCCGCAACCTAGCTACGAGCAGTACTTC.

CDR3 protein: CASSLGGRQGSTDTQYF. Written as DNA, the CDR3 is TGTGCCAGCAGCTTGGGGGGTAGACAGGGGAGCACAGATACGCAGTATTTT. The V call is TRBV5-4, the J call TRBJ2-3, with 8 bases lining up with TRBD1. Germline CDR1 is SGHNT and CDR2 is YYREEE (reference sequence). The CDR3 loop spans 17 amino acids. Unmatched junction bases numbered 6, after V lost 0 bases and J lost 0 bases. Full variable domain (outside the CDR3, taken from reference TRBV5-4 and TRBJ2-3): ETGVTQSPTHLIKTRGQQVTLRCSSQSGHNTVSWYQQALGQGPQFIFQYYREEENGRGNFPPRFSGLQFPNYSSELNVNALELDDSALYLCASSLGGRQGSTDTQYFGPGTRLTVL.

This chain links TRBV6-5 with TRBJ1-1; a weak D match, TRBD1 (5 bases). The CDR3 extends over 13 amino acids. Trimming shortened V by 2 bases and J by 11 bases, and 15 bases separated the two germline ends. Germline loops: CDR1 MNHEY, CDR2 SVGAGI. CDR3 nucleotide sequence: TGTGCCAGCAGTTACCTCCGACAGTCACAGGCTTTCTTT. This gives the protein CASSYLRQSQAFF.

This chain uses TRBV18 with TRBJ1-1; D unclear. The CDR3 runs 14 residues. Germline V gene lookup returns CDR1 KGHSH and CDR2 LQKENI. The V end was cut by 0 bases, the J end by 1 base, with 6 bases between. The CDR3 reads CASSPPSENTEAFF. Here the CDR3 DNA reads TGTGCCAGCTCACCACCCTCAGAGAACACTGAAGCTTTCTTT.

CDR3 sequence reads: CASGRTSGGDTQYF. The CDR3 DNA is TGTGCTAGTGGACGTACTAGCGGGGGGGATACGCAGTATTTT. J is TRBJ2-3 and V is TRBV12-5; the match to TRBD2 covers 12 bases. The V and J ends lost 6 bases and 6 bases, in that order; junction bases with no gene match: 4. The CDR3 totals 14 residues. Germline values: CDR1 LGHNT, CDR2 FRNRAP.